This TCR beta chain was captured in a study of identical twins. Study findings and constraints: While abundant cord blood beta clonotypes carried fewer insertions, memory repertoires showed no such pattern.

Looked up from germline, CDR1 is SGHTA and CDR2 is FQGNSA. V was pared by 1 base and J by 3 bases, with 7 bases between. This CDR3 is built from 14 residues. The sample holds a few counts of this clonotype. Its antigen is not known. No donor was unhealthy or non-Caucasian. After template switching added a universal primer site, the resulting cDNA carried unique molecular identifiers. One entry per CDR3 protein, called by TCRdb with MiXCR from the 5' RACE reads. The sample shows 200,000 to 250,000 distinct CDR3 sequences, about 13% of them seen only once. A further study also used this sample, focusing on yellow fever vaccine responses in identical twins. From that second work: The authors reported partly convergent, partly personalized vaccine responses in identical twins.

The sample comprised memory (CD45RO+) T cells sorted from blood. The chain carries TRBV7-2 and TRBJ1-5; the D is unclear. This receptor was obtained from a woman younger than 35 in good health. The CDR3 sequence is CASSLVTLNQPQHF. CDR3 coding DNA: TGTGCCAGCAGCTTAGTTACCCTCAATCAGCCCCAGCATTTT.